This is a list of T cell receptor beta chains from one sample in a study of blood T cell repertoires in COVID-19. Data came from immunoSEQ multiplex PCR; TCRdb stores just in-frame clones and leaves some out. The data show about 200,000 clones, 70% to 90% seen once. Sequenced: peripheral blood. Receptors originate from a man aged 55-75 years with acute or convalescent COVID-19. Each CDR3 is given with its conserved first and last residue. Fields, in order: V gene, clone size, J gene, D gene, CDR3 DNA, CDR3 protein. D genes are given only for firm matches. Clone size is stated in some rows and not others, as once, few, many or a class when expanded.

v_gene: TRBV2; abundance: -; j_gene: TRBJ1-5; d_gene: -; CDR3nt: TGTGCCAGCAGTGAAAGTGACCTTAGACACCCGCCCCAGCATTTT; CDR3aa: CASSESDLRHPPQHF
v_gene: TRBV29-1; abundance: -; j_gene: TRBJ2-1; d_gene: -; CDR3nt: TGCAGCGTTGGCCTGATCGGGACACCAAACAATGAGCAGTTCTTC; CDR3aa: CSVGLIGTPNNEQFF
v_gene: TRBV10-1; abundance: -; j_gene: TRBJ1-4; d_gene: -; CDR3nt: TGCGCCAGCAAAAGGAGGGGGGAGGGTGAAAAACTGTTTTTT; CDR3aa: CASKRRGEGEKLFF
v_gene: TRBV28; abundance: -; j_gene: TRBJ1-5; d_gene: -; CDR3nt: TGTGCCAGCAATTGGGGAGGTGACAATCAGCCCCAGCATTTT; CDR3aa: CASNWGGDNQPQHF
v_gene: TRBV7-6; abundance: few; j_gene: TRBJ1-2; d_gene: TRBD1; CDR3nt: TGTGCCAGCAGCCCCGCGGTACGGACAGGGGACTATGGCTACACCTTC; CDR3aa: CASSPAVRTGDYGYTF
v_gene: TRBV7-2; abundance: -; j_gene: TRBJ2-7; d_gene: TRBD2; CDR3nt: TGTGCCAGCAGCTTAAATGCGGGAGTTCTCTACGAGCAGTACTTC; CDR3aa: CASSLNAGVLYEQYF
v_gene: TRBV6-5; abundance: -; j_gene: TRBJ2-2; d_gene: -; CDR3nt: TGTGCCAGCAAAGACAGGACCGGGGAGCTGTTTTTT; CDR3aa: CASKDRTGELFF
v_gene: TRBV28; abundance: -; j_gene: TRBJ2-2; d_gene: TRBD1; CDR3nt: TGTGCCAGCAGCTATCCCCCCTCCTCAGGGGGCGGCACCGGGGAGCTGTTTTTT; CDR3aa: CASSYPPSSGGGTGELFF
v_gene: TRBV6-6; abundance: -; j_gene: TRBJ2-5; d_gene: -; CDR3nt: TGTGCCAGCAGTTTCGGACAGCTCCAAGAGACCCAGTACTTC; CDR3aa: CASSFGQLQETQYF
v_gene: TRBV14; abundance: -; j_gene: TRBJ2-1; d_gene: -; CDR3nt: TGTGCCAGCAGCCAAGTGGGGGCGCAGTCGAAGTTCTTC; CDR3aa: CASSQVGAQSKFF
v_gene: TRBV5-6; abundance: -; j_gene: TRBJ1-1; d_gene: -; CDR3nt: TGTGCCAGCAGCTTGGAAGGCAGGGTGAGCACTGAAGCTTTCTTT; CDR3aa: CASSLEGRVSTEAFF
v_gene: TRBV6-6; abundance: -; j_gene: TRBJ1-6; d_gene: -; CDR3nt: TGTGCCAGCACCCCTGGGGCAGCAAATTCACCCCTCCACTTT; CDR3aa: CASTPGAANSPLHF
v_gene: TRBV7-2; abundance: once; j_gene: TRBJ2-5; d_gene: TRBD2; CDR3nt: TGTGCCAGCAGCTCCGGGGGGCAAGAGACCCAGTACTTC; CDR3aa: CASSSGGQETQYF
v_gene: TRBV7-3; abundance: -; j_gene: TRBJ2-1; d_gene: TRBD2; CDR3nt: TGTGCCAGCAGCTTAACCCCTAGCGGGAGCAATTCCTACAATGAGCAGTTCTTC; CDR3aa: CASSLTPSGSNSYNEQFF
v_gene: TRBV28; abundance: few; j_gene: TRBJ2-1; d_gene: -; CDR3nt: TGTGCCAGCAGGTTATTACAGGGCTCCTATGAGCAGTTCTTC; CDR3aa: CASRLLQGSYEQFF
v_gene: TRBV6-6; abundance: -; j_gene: TRBJ1-5; d_gene: TRBD1; CDR3nt: TGTGCCAGCAGCTCTACAGGGGGCAATCAGCCCCAGCATTTT; CDR3aa: CASSSTGGNQPQHF
v_gene: TRBV28; abundance: -; j_gene: TRBJ2-7; d_gene: -; CDR3nt: TGTGCCAGCAGTCCGGCCGGGTTCTCCTACGAGCAGTACTTC; CDR3aa: CASSPAGFSYEQYF
v_gene: TRBV4-2; abundance: -; j_gene: TRBJ2-3; d_gene: -; CDR3nt: TGTGCCAGCAGCCTCCTCGGCGGAGGGGGCACAGATACGCAGTATTTT; CDR3aa: CASSLLGGGGTDTQYF
v_gene: TRBV27; abundance: -; j_gene: TRBJ1-2; d_gene: TRBD1; CDR3nt: TGTGCCAGCAGGGATACAGGGGAGAATGGCTACACCTTC; CDR3aa: CASRDTGENGYTF
v_gene: TRBV11-2; abundance: -; j_gene: TRBJ2-1; d_gene: TRBD2; CDR3nt: TGTGCCAGCAGCCTTCGATATAAGACTAGCGGGAGGGCGAATGAGCAGTTCTTC; CDR3aa: CASSLRYKTSGRANEQFF
v_gene: TRBV5-6; abundance: -; j_gene: TRBJ2-2; d_gene: TRBD1; CDR3nt: TGTGCCAGCAGCTGGGACAGGGGGAACACCGGGGAGCTGTTTTTT; CDR3aa: CASSWDRGNTGELFF
v_gene: TRBV20-1; abundance: -; j_gene: TRBJ2-3; d_gene: -; CDR3nt: TGCAGTGCTAGGACCGGGGATACGCAGTATTTT; CDR3aa: CSARTGDTQYF
v_gene: TRBV7-9; abundance: -; j_gene: TRBJ2-2; d_gene: TRBD1; CDR3nt: TGTGCCAGCAGCAGCCGGGACAGGGGTTTACCCGGGGAGCTGTTTTTT; CDR3aa: CASSSRDRGLPGELFF
v_gene: TRBV18; abundance: -; j_gene: TRBJ1-3; d_gene: TRBD1; CDR3nt: TGTGCCAGCTCTCTGAGACAGGGGACGGGTCGGAGCTCTGGAAACACCATATATTTT; CDR3aa: CASSLRQGTGRSSGNTIYF
v_gene: TRBV7-2; abundance: -; j_gene: TRBJ1-2; d_gene: -; CDR3nt: TGTGCCAGCAGCTTAAACATAATTGATGGCTACACCTTC; CDR3aa: CASSLNIIDGYTF
v_gene: TRBV6-6; abundance: -; j_gene: TRBJ1-5; d_gene: -; CDR3nt: TGTGCCAGCAGTGGAACAGCTCATCAGCCCCAGCATTTT; CDR3aa: CASSGTAHQPQHF
v_gene: TRBV5-4; abundance: -; j_gene: TRBJ2-3; d_gene: TRBD2; CDR3nt: TGTGCCAGCAGCTTCCGACTAGCGGACACAGATACGCAGTATTTT; CDR3aa: CASSFRLADTDTQYF
v_gene: TRBV9; abundance: -; j_gene: TRBJ2-7; d_gene: TRBD1; CDR3nt: TGTGCCAGCAGCGTAGAGGGACAGGGGGCAGGTGAGCAGTACTTC; CDR3aa: CASSVEGQGAGEQYF
v_gene: TRBV5-4; abundance: -; j_gene: TRBJ1-5; d_gene: TRBD1; CDR3nt: TGTGCCAGCAGCCCGGCGGGGCAGGGGGATAGCAATCAGCCCCAGCATTTT; CDR3aa: CASSPAGQGDSNQPQHF
v_gene: TRBV15; abundance: -; j_gene: TRBJ2-7; d_gene: TRBD1; CDR3nt: TGTGCCACCAGCAGAGACCCAGGGGGTTTTAACGAGCAGTACTTC; CDR3aa: CATSRDPGGFNEQYF
v_gene: TRBV27; abundance: -; j_gene: TRBJ2-5; d_gene: -; CDR3nt: TGTGCCAGCAGTTTATATGCAGGGGCCTGGGAGACCCAGTACTTC; CDR3aa: CASSLYAGAWETQYF
v_gene: TRBV27; abundance: -; j_gene: TRBJ1-3; d_gene: TRBD1; CDR3nt: TGTGCCAGCGGGACAGTCTCTGGAAACACCATATATTTT; CDR3aa: CASGTVSGNTIYF
v_gene: TRBV5-6; abundance: -; j_gene: TRBJ1-2; d_gene: -; CDR3nt: TGTGCCAGCAGCTTGACGGGTCAGCCCTTAGGCTACACCTTC; CDR3aa: CASSLTGQPLGYTF
v_gene: TRBV20-1; abundance: -; j_gene: TRBJ2-7; d_gene: TRBD2; CDR3nt: TGCAGTGCTAGTTCGAGCGGGACCAGCTCCTACGAGCAGTACTTC; CDR3aa: CSASSSGTSSYEQYF
v_gene: TRBV5-1; abundance: once; j_gene: TRBJ2-5; d_gene: TRBD2; CDR3nt: TGCGCCAGCAGCTTGGTGGCGGGAGGGCAAGAGACCCAGTACTTC; CDR3aa: CASSLVAGGQETQYF
v_gene: TRBV5-1; abundance: once; j_gene: TRBJ2-5; d_gene: -; CDR3nt: TGCGCCAGCAGCCAAGGACAGCCACAAGAGACCCAGTACTTC; CDR3aa: CASSQGQPQETQYF
v_gene: TRBV23-1; abundance: -; j_gene: TRBJ1-2; d_gene: TRBD1; CDR3nt: TGCGCCAGCAGTCGAGAACCGGGACAGGGAGCGGACTACACCTTC; CDR3aa: CASSREPGQGADYTF
v_gene: TRBV7-9; abundance: -; j_gene: TRBJ2-5; d_gene: -; CDR3nt: TGTGCCAGCAGCTTAGCGGCCCAGTACCAAGAGACCCAGTACTTC; CDR3aa: CASSLAAQYQETQYF
v_gene: TRBV24-1; abundance: -; j_gene: TRBJ1-5; d_gene: TRBD1; CDR3nt: TGTGCCACCAGTGACGTATTGTGGCCGGACAGGGAGAGCAATCAGCCCCAGCATTTT; CDR3aa: CATSDVLWPDRESNQPQHF
v_gene: TRBV6-4; abundance: -; j_gene: TRBJ2-2; d_gene: -; CDR3nt: TGTGCCAGCAGAAGGGAGTCGAACACCGGGGAGCTGTTTTTT; CDR3aa: CASRRESNTGELFF
v_gene: TRBV5-1; abundance: -; j_gene: TRBJ1-1; d_gene: -; CDR3nt: TGCGCCAGCAGCTTGATAGGTGCGGGGGTAGGCACTGAAGCTTTCTTT; CDR3aa: CASSLIGAGVGTEAFF
v_gene: TRBV9; abundance: few; j_gene: TRBJ2-5; d_gene: TRBD1; CDR3nt: TGTGCCAGCAGCGCGTCGTCCTATTCGACAGGGGGGGGAGAGACCCAGTACTTC; CDR3aa: CASSASSYSTGGGETQYF
v_gene: TRBV6-1; abundance: -; j_gene: TRBJ1-2; d_gene: -; CDR3nt: TGTGCCAGCAGTGACCTCGGGAGAAGCTATGGCTACACCTTC; CDR3aa: CASSDLGRSYGYTF
v_gene: TRBV9; abundance: once; j_gene: TRBJ2-3; d_gene: TRBD2; CDR3nt: TGTGCCAGCAGCTCTTCTAGCGGGAGCTCAGATACGCAGTATTTT; CDR3aa: CASSSSSGSSDTQYF
v_gene: TRBV6-5; abundance: -; j_gene: TRBJ2-1; d_gene: TRBD2; CDR3nt: TGTGCCAGCAGTTACAACGGCCTAGCGGGATCCAATGAGCAGTTCTTC; CDR3aa: CASSYNGLAGSNEQFF
v_gene: TRBV4-3; abundance: few; j_gene: TRBJ2-7; d_gene: TRBD1; CDR3nt: TGCGCCAGCAGCCAAGTTACGGGACAGGACTCCTACGAGCAGTACTTC; CDR3aa: CASSQVTGQDSYEQYF
v_gene: TRBV28; abundance: -; j_gene: TRBJ1-2; d_gene: -; CDR3nt: TGTGCCAGCAGATCGCGGGCAGAAGCTAACTATGGCTACACCTTC; CDR3aa: CASRSRAEANYGYTF
v_gene: TRBV18; abundance: -; j_gene: TRBJ2-4; d_gene: TRBD2; CDR3nt: TGTGCCAGCTCACCACCTGGGGGTCCCAGCGGGAGCGGAAAAAACATTCAGTACTTC; CDR3aa: CASSPPGGPSGSGKNIQYF
v_gene: TRBV2; abundance: -; j_gene: TRBJ2-7; d_gene: -; CDR3nt: TGTGCCAGCAGGACAGGATACGAGCAGTACTTC; CDR3aa: CASRTGYEQYF
v_gene: TRBV7-8; abundance: -; j_gene: TRBJ2-3; d_gene: -; CDR3nt: TGTGCCAGCAGCCCTGAGGACAGTCCCTTGGGCACAGATACGCAGTATTTT; CDR3aa: CASSPEDSPLGTDTQYF
v_gene: TRBV9; abundance: -; j_gene: TRBJ2-7; d_gene: TRBD2; CDR3nt: TGTGCCAGCAGCGTAAGGGACTACCCTTCGGTAGAGCAGTACTTC; CDR3aa: CASSVRDYPSVEQYF
v_gene: TRBV24-1; abundance: -; j_gene: TRBJ2-5; d_gene: TRBD2; CDR3nt: TGTGCCACCAGTGAAATGACTAGCGCCAGAGGAGAGACCCAGTACTTC; CDR3aa: CATSEMTSARGETQYF
v_gene: TRBV9; abundance: -; j_gene: TRBJ2-1; d_gene: TRBD2; CDR3nt: TGTGCCAGCAGCGTAGAGGGACTAGCGGGAGCAGGGTCCTACAATGAGCAGTTCTTC; CDR3aa: CASSVEGLAGAGSYNEQFF
v_gene: TRBV6-2/TRBV6-3; abundance: few; j_gene: TRBJ2-7; d_gene: TRBD1; CDR3nt: TGTGCCAGCAGTTACCGGACAGGGTTGCCCGAGCAGTACTTC; CDR3aa: CASSYRTGLPEQYF